This passage covers 5 T cell receptor beta chains from one sample sequenced in a study of blood T cells in healthy people across ages. Next came a second PCR, run for about 6 to 12 cycles, which used a sample-barcoded 5' primer along with a J-beta primer mix. TCRdb reprocessed the 5' RACE reads via MiXCR and lists one record per CDR3 protein. There are approximately 730,000 distinct CDR3 sequences in the sample; roughly 41% occur only once, and 20% to 25% lies in the top ten. Material: blood. The receptors stem from a woman between 55 and 75 years old in good health.

The chain has TRBV11-2 and TRBJ2-1; D might be TRBD2 (5 bases). This CDR3 spans 13 amino acids. Germline V gene data show CDR1 as SGHAT and CDR2 as FQNNGV. With 2 bases removed from V and 7 bases from J, the gap between germline ends came to 9 bases. CDR3 in amino acids: CASSLSLANEQFF. The CDR3 coding sequence is TGTGCCAGCAGCTTATCTCTAGCAAATGAGCAGTTCTTC.

The V and J genes are TRBV30 and TRBJ2-1; TRBD2 matches 8 bases. The CDR3 extends over 15 amino acids. V was pared by 3 bases and J by 3 bases, with 7 bases of the junction left unmatched. CDR1 is GTSNPN and CDR2 is SVGIG in the germline V gene (reference sequence). The CDR3 sequence is CAWSPGLGYYNEQFF. For the CDR3, the DNA is TGTGCCTGGAGCCCGGGACTAGGGTACTACAATGAGCAGTTCTTC. The variable domain in full, with the rest retrieved from reference TRBV30 and TRBJ2-1, is SQTIHQWPATLVQPVGSPLSLECTVEGTSNPNLYWYRQAAGRGLQLLFYSVGIGQISSEVPQNLSASRPQDRQFILSSKKLLLSDSGFYLCAWSPGLGYYNEQFFGPGTRLTVL.

V is TRBV28 and J is TRBJ2-5, with TRBD2 identical over 11 bases. Germline V gene data show CDR1 as MDHEN and CDR2 as SYDVKM. The junction had 17 bases not matched to a gene; V was cut back by 6 bases and J by 11 bases. The CDR3 is 16 residues long. CDR3 loop: CASRPYGTSGHNEQYF. The CDR3 coding sequence is TGTGCCAGCAGACCATACGGGACTAGCGGACACAATGAGCAGTACTTC.

This clonotype showed up many times. V is TRBV7-9 and J is TRBJ2-3; D might be TRBD1 or TRBD2, each matching 5 bases. Germline assignment: CDR1 SEHNR and CDR2 FQNEAQ (reference sequence). Trimming took off 7 bases at V and 1 base at J, with 9 bases between the two ends. This CDR3 spans 13 amino acids. The CDR3 sequence: CASTSGRTDTQYF. The DNA for the CDR3 is TGTGCCAGCACGTCGGGGCGCACAGATACGCAGTATTTT.

This chain uses TRBV27 with TRBJ1-2; D not certain. V was pared by 6 bases and J by 0 bases, with 8 bases between. The V gene's germline CDR1 is MNHEY and CDR2 SMNVEV (reference sequence). The CDR3 covers 13 residues. CDR3 coding DNA: TGTGCCAGCAGCGAAGTCCCTAACTATGGCTACACCTTC. Translation: CASSEVPNYGYTF.